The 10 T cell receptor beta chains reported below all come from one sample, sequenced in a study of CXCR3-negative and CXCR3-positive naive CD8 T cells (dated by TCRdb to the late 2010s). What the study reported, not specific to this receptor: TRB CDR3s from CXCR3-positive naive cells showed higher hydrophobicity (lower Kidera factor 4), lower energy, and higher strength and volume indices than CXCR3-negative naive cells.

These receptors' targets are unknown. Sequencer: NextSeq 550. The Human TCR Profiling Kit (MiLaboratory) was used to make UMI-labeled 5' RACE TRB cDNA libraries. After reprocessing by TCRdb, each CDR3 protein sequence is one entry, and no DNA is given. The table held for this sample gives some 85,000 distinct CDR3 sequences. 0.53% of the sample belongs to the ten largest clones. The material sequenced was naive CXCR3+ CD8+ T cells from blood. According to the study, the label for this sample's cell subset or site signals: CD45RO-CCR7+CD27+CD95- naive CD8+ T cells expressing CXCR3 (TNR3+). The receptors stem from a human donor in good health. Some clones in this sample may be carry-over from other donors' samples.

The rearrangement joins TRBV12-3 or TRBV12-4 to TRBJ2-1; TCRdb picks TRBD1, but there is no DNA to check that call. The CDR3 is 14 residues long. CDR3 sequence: CASSQGTFYNEQFF.

CDR3 loop: CASSQIPASFVNEQFF. V is TRBV14 and J is TRBJ2-1; the D call from TCRdb, TRBD2, cannot be confirmed without DNA. The germline gives CDR1 SGHDN, CDR2 FVKESK. CDR3 length equals 16 residues.

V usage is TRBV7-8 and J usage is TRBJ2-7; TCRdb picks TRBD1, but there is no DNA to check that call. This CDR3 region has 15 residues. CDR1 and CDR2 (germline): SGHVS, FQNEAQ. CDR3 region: CASSLGRGRLSEQYF.

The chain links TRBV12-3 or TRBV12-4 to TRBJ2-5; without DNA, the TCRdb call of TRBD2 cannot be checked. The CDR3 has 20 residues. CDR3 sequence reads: CASSLYHLGGANHHQETQYF.

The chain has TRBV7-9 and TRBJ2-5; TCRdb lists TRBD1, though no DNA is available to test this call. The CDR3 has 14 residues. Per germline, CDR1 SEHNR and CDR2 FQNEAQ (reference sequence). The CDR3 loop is CASSFENREETQYF.

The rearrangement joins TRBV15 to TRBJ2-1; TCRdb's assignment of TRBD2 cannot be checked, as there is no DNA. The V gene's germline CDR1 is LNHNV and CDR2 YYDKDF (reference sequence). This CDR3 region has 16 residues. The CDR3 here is CATSRGGRLADNEQFF.

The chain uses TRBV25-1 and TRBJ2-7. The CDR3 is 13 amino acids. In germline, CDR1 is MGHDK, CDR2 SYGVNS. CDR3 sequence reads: CASSSEAFYEQYF.

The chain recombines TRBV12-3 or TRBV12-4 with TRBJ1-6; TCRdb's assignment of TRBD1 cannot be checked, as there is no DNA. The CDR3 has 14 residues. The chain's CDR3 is CASSFSPGNSPLHF.

This CDR3 reads CASSLSAEGRGTGYTF. The chain uses TRBV27 and TRBJ1-2. CDR3 size: 16 residues. Germline V gene data show CDR1 as MNHEY and CDR2 as SMNVEV (reference sequence).

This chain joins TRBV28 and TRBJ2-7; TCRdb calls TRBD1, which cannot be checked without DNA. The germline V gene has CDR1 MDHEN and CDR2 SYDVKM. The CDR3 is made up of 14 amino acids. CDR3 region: CASSLTRQSYEQYF.